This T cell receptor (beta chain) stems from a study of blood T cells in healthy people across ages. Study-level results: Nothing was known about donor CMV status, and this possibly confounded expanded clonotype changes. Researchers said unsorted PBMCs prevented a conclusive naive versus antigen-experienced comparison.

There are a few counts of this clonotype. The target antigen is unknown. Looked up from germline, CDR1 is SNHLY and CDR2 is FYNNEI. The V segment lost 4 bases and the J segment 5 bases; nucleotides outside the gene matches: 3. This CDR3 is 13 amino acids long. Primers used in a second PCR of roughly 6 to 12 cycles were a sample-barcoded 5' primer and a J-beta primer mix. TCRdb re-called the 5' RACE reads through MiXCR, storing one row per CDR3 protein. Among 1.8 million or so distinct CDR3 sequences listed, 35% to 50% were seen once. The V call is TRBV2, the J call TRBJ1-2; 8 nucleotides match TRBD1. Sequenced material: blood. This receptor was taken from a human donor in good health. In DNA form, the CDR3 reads TGTGCCAGCAGTGGACAGGGGATATATGGCTACACCTTC. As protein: CASSGQGIYGYTF. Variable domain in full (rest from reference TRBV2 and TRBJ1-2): EPEVTQTPSHQVTQMGQEVILRCVPISNHLYFYWYRQILGQKVEFLVSFYNNEISEKSEIFDDQFSVERPDGSNFTLKIRSTKLEDSAMYFCASSGQGIYGYTFGSGTRLTVV.